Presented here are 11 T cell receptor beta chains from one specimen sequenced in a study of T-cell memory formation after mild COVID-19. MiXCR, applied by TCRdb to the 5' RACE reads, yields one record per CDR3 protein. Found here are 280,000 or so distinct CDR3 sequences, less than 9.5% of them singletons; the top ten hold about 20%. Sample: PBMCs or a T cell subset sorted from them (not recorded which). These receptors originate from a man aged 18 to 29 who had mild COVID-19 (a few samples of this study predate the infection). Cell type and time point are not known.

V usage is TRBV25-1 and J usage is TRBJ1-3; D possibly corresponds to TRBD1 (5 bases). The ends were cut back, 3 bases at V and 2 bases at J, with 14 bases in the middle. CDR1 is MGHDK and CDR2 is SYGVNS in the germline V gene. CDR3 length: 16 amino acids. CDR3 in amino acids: CASSEEGPMAGNTIYF. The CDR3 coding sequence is TGTGCCAGCAGTGAGGAGGGGCCGATGGCTGGAAACACCATATATTTT.

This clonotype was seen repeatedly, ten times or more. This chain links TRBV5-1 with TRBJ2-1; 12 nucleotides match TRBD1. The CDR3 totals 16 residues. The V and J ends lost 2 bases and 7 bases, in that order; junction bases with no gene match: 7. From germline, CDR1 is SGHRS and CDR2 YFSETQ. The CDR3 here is CASSLQSGQGANEQFF. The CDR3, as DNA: TGCGCCAGCAGCTTACAATCGGGACAGGGGGCAAATGAGCAGTTCTTC.

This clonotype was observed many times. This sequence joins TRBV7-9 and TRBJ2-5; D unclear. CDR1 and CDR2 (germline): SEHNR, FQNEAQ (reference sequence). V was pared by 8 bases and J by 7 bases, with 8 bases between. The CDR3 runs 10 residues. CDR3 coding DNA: TGTGCCAGCCGGGCTTCGACCCAGTACTTC. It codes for CASRASTQYF.

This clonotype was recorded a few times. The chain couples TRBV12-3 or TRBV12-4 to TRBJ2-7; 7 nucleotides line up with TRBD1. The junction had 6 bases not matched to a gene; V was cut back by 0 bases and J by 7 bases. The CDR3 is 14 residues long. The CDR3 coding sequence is TGTGCCAGCAGTTTAGCAGGGGGCTTGAGGGAGCAGTACTTC. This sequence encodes CASSLAGGLREQYF.

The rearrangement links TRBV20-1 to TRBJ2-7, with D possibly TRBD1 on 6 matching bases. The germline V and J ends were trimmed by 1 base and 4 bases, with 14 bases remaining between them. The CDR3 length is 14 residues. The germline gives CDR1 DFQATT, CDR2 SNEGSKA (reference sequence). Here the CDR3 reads CSARGQVAKYEQYV. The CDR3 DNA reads TGCAGTGCTAGAGGACAGGTGGCGAAATACGAGCAGTACGTC.

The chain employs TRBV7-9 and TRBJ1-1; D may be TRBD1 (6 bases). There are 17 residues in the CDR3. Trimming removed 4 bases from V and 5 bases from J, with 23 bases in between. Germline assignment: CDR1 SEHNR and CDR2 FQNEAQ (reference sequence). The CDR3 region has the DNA TGTGCCAGCAGCTCAAGTAAAAGTACAGGGCGGGCGACTGAAGCTTTCTTT. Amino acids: CASSSSKSTGRATEAFF. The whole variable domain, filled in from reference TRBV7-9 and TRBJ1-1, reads DTGVSQNPRHKITKRGQNVTFRCDPISEHNRLYWYRQTLGQGPEFLTYFQNEAQLEKSRLLSDRFSAERPKGSFSTLEIQRTEQGDSAMYLCASSSSKSTGRATEAFFGQGTRLTVV.

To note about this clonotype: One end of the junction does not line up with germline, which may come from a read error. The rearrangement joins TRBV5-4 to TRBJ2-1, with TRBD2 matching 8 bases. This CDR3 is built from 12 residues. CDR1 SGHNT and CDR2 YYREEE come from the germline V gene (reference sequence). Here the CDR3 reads CASSTVTGGRIF. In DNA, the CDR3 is TGTGCCAGCAGCACAGTTACGGGAGGGCGAATCTTC.

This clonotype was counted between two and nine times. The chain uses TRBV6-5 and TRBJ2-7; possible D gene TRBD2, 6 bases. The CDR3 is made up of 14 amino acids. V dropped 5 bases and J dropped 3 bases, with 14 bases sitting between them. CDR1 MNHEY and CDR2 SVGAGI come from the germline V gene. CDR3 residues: CASSITGLSYEQYF. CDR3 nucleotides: TGTGCCAGCAGTATCACGGGACTGAGCTACGAGCAGTACTTC.

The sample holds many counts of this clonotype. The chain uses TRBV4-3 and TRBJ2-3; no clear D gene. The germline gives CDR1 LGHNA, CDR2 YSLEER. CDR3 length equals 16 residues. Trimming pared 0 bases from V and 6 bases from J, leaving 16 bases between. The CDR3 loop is CASSQDPLWGSDTQYF. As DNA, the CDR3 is TGCGCCAGCAGCCAAGATCCCTTGTGGGGTAGCGATACGCAGTATTTT.

The DNA for the CDR3 is TGTGCCAGCAGCACAGGGACAGGGTGGACAGATACGCAGTATTTT. It translates to CASSTGTGWTDTQYF. V is TRBV13 and J is TRBJ2-3; 9 bases are shared with TRBD1. CDR1 is PRHDT and CDR2 is FYEKMQ in the germline V gene (reference sequence). Trimming took 5 bases from V and 3 from J; bases not matched to a gene: 6. The CDR3 sequence is 15 residues long. Complete variable domain (other parts from reference TRBV13 and TRBJ2-3): AAGVIQSPRHLIKEKRETATLKCYPIPRHDTVYWYQQGPGQDPQFLISFYEKMQSDKGSIPDRFSAQQFSDYHSELNMSSLELGDSALYFCASSTGTGWTDTQYFGPGTRLTVL.

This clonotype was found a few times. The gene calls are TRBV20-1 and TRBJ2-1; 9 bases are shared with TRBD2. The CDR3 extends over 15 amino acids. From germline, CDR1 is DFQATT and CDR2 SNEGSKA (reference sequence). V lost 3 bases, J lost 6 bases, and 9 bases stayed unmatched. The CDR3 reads CSASNGGGAPNEQFF. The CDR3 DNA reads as TGCAGTGCTAGTAACGGCGGGGGGGCCCCCAATGAGCAGTTCTTC.